This TCR beta chain was recorded in a study of Graves' ophthalmopathy and Graves' hyperthyroidism. This CDR3 has 13 amino acids. Germline V gene lookup returns CDR1 SNHLY and CDR2 FYNNEI. J gave up 4 bases and V 6 bases, and 2 bases lay outside the gene matches. The authors amplified TCR beta CDR3 regions from RNA transcripts. Amplification began with first-round RT-PCR using HTBI primers, then second-round multiplex PCR was performed. TCRdb independently ran MiXCR on the multiplex PCR reads; one entry per CDR3 protein. The data show 400,000 to 500,000 distinct CDR3 sequences, around a fifth seen once. This clonotype was observed at least ten times.

The clonotype was recovered from a woman aged 18-29 years with stable Graves' hyperthyroidism. The gene calls are TRBV2 and TRBJ2-2; 7 bases line up with TRBD1. Sequencing used peripheral blood. The DNA for the CDR3 is TGTGCCAGCAGCGGGACAGTCACCGGGGAGCTGTTTTTT. This sequence encodes CASSGTVTGELFF.